This is a list of T cell receptor beta chains from one sample in a study of tumour-infiltrating T cells in Burkitt lymphoma. The assay was immunoSEQ multiplex PCR, and TCRdb's table has in-frame clones only and misses some. This table holds 45,000 to 60,000 clones, more than 25% found once. The specimen was tumor tissue. The source is a human donor with Burkitt lymphoma. Each CDR3 is given with its conserved first and last residue. D genes are given only for firm matches. A clone size is listed for some rows: how often the clone was seen (once, few, many), or a class if it is expanded.

DNA: TGTGCCAGCAGCTTACAGGGAACAGATACGCAGTATTTT; CDR3: CASSLQGTDTQYF; V: TRBV7-2; D: .; size: .; J: TRBJ2-3
DNA: TGTGCCAGCAGTTTATCAGGCGGAGTATCCATCTATGGCTACACCTTC; CDR3: CASSLSGGVSIYGYTF; V: TRBV27; D: .; size: few; J: TRBJ1-2
DNA: TGCAGCGTTGAAGATCGAGGGACAGGGTTTTGGGAGACCCAGTACTTC; CDR3: CSVEDRGTGFWETQYF; V: TRBV29-1; D: TRBD1; size: .; J: TRBJ2-5
DNA: TGTGCCAGCAGTGAAGCAATAATTAACACCGGGGAGCTGTTTTTT; CDR3: CASSEAIINTGELFF; V: TRBV6-1; D: .; size: few; J: TRBJ2-2
DNA: TGCGCCAGCAGCCAAGCAGGGGGGGTTTCTGAAAAACTGTTTTTT; CDR3: CASSQAGGVSEKLFF; V: TRBV4-3; D: TRBD1; size: .; J: TRBJ1-4
DNA: TGCGCCAGCAGCTTGGTGGGGACTAGCGGCTACGAGCAGTACTTC; CDR3: CASSLVGTSGYEQYF; V: TRBV5-1; D: TRBD2; size: few; J: TRBJ2-7
DNA: TGTGCCAGCAGCTCGGGGCGGACCGGGGAGCTGTTTTTT; CDR3: CASSSGRTGELFF; V: TRBV7-3; D: .; size: few; J: TRBJ2-2
DNA: TGCGCCAGCAGCCAAGGACAGGGATACACTGAAGCTTTCTTT; CDR3: CASSQGQGYTEAFF; V: TRBV4-1; D: TRBD1; size: .; J: TRBJ1-1
DNA: TGTGCCAGCAGCTTCTACAGGGGGCGCATTCAGCCCCAGCATTTT; CDR3: CASSFYRGRIQPQHF; V: TRBV7-2; D: TRBD1; size: .; J: TRBJ1-5
DNA: TGTGCCAGCAGCTTAAACCGGGACACGAATTCACCCCTCCACTTT; CDR3: CASSLNRDTNSPLHF; V: TRBV7-3; D: .; size: few; J: TRBJ1-6
DNA: TGCGCCAGCAGCTTGGTAGTCTGGAACACTGAAGCTTTCTTT; CDR3: CASSLVVWNTEAFF; V: TRBV5-1; D: .; size: few; J: TRBJ1-1
DNA: TGTGCCAGCAGTTTAAACAATGGCTACACCTTC; CDR3: CASSLNNGYTF; V: TRBV28; D: .; size: .; J: TRBJ1-2
DNA: TGCAGCGTTGCGGGGCCCGGAGAGACCCAGTACTTC; CDR3: CSVAGPGETQYF; V: TRBV29-1; D: .; size: .; J: TRBJ2-5
DNA: TGTGCCAGCAGCTTGCAGGGGGCGTCTCCGCATTTT; CDR3: CASSLQGASPHF; V: TRBV5-4; D: TRBD1; size: few; J: TRBJ1-5
DNA: TGTGCCAGCAGCCGGGGACAGGGTGGGACCGGGGAGCTGTTTTTT; CDR3: CASSRGQGGTGELFF; V: TRBV6-6; D: TRBD1; size: .; J: TRBJ2-2
DNA: TGTGCCAGCAGTCTAACAGGGAGAACTGAAGCTTTCTTT; CDR3: CASSLTGRTEAFF; V: TRBV6-5; D: .; size: .; J: TRBJ1-1
DNA: TGTGCCAGCAGCGTAGCCCGGACAGGGGACTATGGCTACACCTTC; CDR3: CASSVARTGDYGYTF; V: TRBV9; D: TRBD1; size: few; J: TRBJ1-2
DNA: TGTGCCATCAGTACAGGGCAATCGGATGGCTACACCTTC; CDR3: CAISTGQSDGYTF; V: TRBV10-3; D: .; size: .; J: TRBJ1-2
DNA: TGTGCCAGCAGTAATCGAGCGAGGGACACAGATACGCAGTATTTT; CDR3: CASSNRARDTDTQYF; V: TRBV6-4; D: .; size: few; J: TRBJ2-3
DNA: TGTGCCAGCTCACTAGCGGGGGGGTACGAGCAGTACTTC; CDR3: CASSLAGGYEQYF; V: TRBV18; D: TRBD2; size: .; J: TRBJ2-7
DNA: TGTGCCATCAGGCCGATGGTGGGCACTGAAGCTTTCTTT; CDR3: CAIRPMVGTEAFF; V: TRBV10-3; D: .; size: .; J: TRBJ1-1
DNA: TGTGCCAGCAGCTTAGCGGGATATCAGCCCCAGCATTTT; CDR3: CASSLAGYQPQHF; V: TRBV7-9; D: .; size: few; J: TRBJ1-5
DNA: TGTGCCAGCAGTAACGGCCCTGGCTACACCTTC; CDR3: CASSNGPGYTF; V: TRBV6-1; D: .; size: .; J: TRBJ1-2
DNA: TGTGCCAGCAGTTACTCTAGACAGGGAGGGGGCAATGAGCAGTTCTTC; CDR3: CASSYSRQGGGNEQFF; V: TRBV6-6; D: .; size: few; J: TRBJ2-1
DNA: TGTGCCAGCTCACCACCACTTGCGGCGGGTGAAAAACTGTTTTTT; CDR3: CASSPPLAAGEKLFF; V: TRBV18; D: .; size: .; J: TRBJ1-4
DNA: TGTGCCAGCAGCACACCGGGACAGGATATTAATGAAAAACTGTTTTTT; CDR3: CASSTPGQDINEKLFF; V: TRBV5-8; D: TRBD1; size: .; J: TRBJ1-4
DNA: TGTGCCAGCACCGCAGACGATAGCAATCAGCCCCAGCATTTT; CDR3: CASTADDSNQPQHF; V: TRBV28; D: .; size: .; J: TRBJ1-5
DNA: TGCGCCAGCAGCCAAGATTTACGGACACTTAATTCACCCCTCCACTTT; CDR3: CASSQDLRTLNSPLHF; V: TRBV4-3; D: .; size: .; J: TRBJ1-6
DNA: TGTGCCAGCAGCCAAAGGCTGCAGACCGGGGGGGTCTCCTACGAGCAGTACTTC; CDR3: CASSQRLQTGGVSYEQYF; V: TRBV4-2; D: TRBD2; size: few; J: TRBJ2-7
DNA: TGTGCCAGCAGCTCCCGATCAGGGCAAGATACGCAGTATTTT; CDR3: CASSSRSGQDTQYF; V: TRBV7-6; D: .; size: few; J: TRBJ2-3
DNA: TGTGCCAGCAGTTACTCGGTGGGGCATGGCTACACCTTC; CDR3: CASSYSVGHGYTF; V: TRBV6-5; D: .; size: .; J: TRBJ1-2
DNA: TGTGCCAGCAGCCAAACTGGGTACGAGCAGTACTTC; CDR3: CASSQTGYEQYF; V: TRBV2; D: .; size: few; J: TRBJ2-7
DNA: TGTGCCAGCACCTTCATGGCAGGGGATGAGGAGACCCAGTACTTC; CDR3: CASTFMAGDEETQYF; V: TRBV11-2; D: .; size: .; J: TRBJ2-5
DNA: TGCGCCAGCAGCCCCATGATGGTGGCTAGCGGGGACCCCAGGGCGCAGTATTTT; CDR3: CASSPMMVASGDPRAQYF; V: TRBV5-1; D: TRBD2; size: .; J: TRBJ2-3
DNA: TGTGCCAGCAGCTTCTCTAGCGGGGGGGTCCGGGCGGCCCAGTACTTC; CDR3: CASSFSSGGVRAAQYF; V: TRBV11-2; D: TRBD2; size: .; J: TRBJ2-5
DNA: TGTGCCAGTAGCACCCGGGACAGGGGATTTGGGGGCACCGGGGAGCTGTTTTTT; CDR3: CASSTRDRGFGGTGELFF; V: TRBV19; D: TRBD1; size: few; J: TRBJ2-2
DNA: TGTGCCATCAGGAGGACAGGGGTTAACACCGGGGAGCTGTTTTTT; CDR3: CAIRRTGVNTGELFF; V: TRBV10-3; D: TRBD1; size: .; J: TRBJ2-2
DNA: TGTGCCAGCAAGGGAGGAGGTACCAATTCACCCCTCCACTTT; CDR3: CASKGGGTNSPLHF; V: TRBV25-1; D: .; size: few; J: TRBJ1-6
DNA: TGTGCCAGTAGTGGTGGTCGGGTCTCGCAAAGGAAGCAGTTCTTC; CDR3: CASSGGRVSQRKQFF; V: TRBV7-2; D: .; size: .; J: TRBJ2-1
DNA: TGTGCCAGCAGTGAGGTTGTCTCCCGGATTTCACCCCTCCACTTT; CDR3: CASSEVVSRISPLHF; V: TRBV2; D: .; size: .; J: TRBJ1-6
DNA: TGTGCCAGCAGCCCCGGGACAGCATCCTACGAGCAGTACTTC; CDR3: CASSPGTASYEQYF; V: TRBV9; D: TRBD1; size: once; J: TRBJ2-7
DNA: TGTGCCAGCAGGGTATACCGGGGGGCCTATAGCGAGCAGTACTTC; CDR3: CASRVYRGAYSEQYF; V: TRBV6-4; D: .; size: .; J: TRBJ2-7
DNA: TGTGCCACCAGCAGAGATCGGGCGACCACCCATGAGCAGTTCTTC; CDR3: CATSRDRATTHEQFF; V: TRBV15; D: .; size: few; J: TRBJ2-1
DNA: TGTGCCAGCAGCATGACAGGGGATCAGCCCCAGCATTTT; CDR3: CASSMTGDQPQHF; V: TRBV7-9; D: TRBD1; size: once; J: TRBJ1-5
DNA: TGCGCCAGCAGCTTGGCGGGACTAGAGTTTTCGGATACGCAGTATTTT; CDR3: CASSLAGLEFSDTQYF; V: TRBV5-1; D: TRBD2; size: .; J: TRBJ2-3
DNA: TGTGCCAGCAGCCCTAACATATCGCCCACGGGGGGCCATGGAAACACCATATATTTT; CDR3: CASSPNISPTGGHGNTIYF; V: TRBV4-2; D: .; size: .; J: TRBJ1-3
DNA: TGTGCCACTGCACGTGGGGCGACAACTGGAAACACCATATATTTT; CDR3: CATARGATTGNTIYF; V: TRBV15; D: .; size: .; J: TRBJ1-3
DNA: TGTGCCAGCAGCTTGGCCCCGGACGGGAATTCACCCCTCCACTTT; CDR3: CASSLAPDGNSPLHF; V: TRBV5-5; D: .; size: .; J: TRBJ1-6
DNA: TGTGCCAGCATGGGGGGCTGGAACACTGAAGCTTTCTTT; CDR3: CASMGGWNTEAFF; V: TRBV25-1; D: .; size: .; J: TRBJ1-1
DNA: TGTGCCAGCAGAACTTCGAACACCGGGGAGCTGTTTTTT; CDR3: CASRTSNTGELFF; V: TRBV2; D: .; size: .; J: TRBJ2-2
DNA: TGTGCCAGCAGTTACGGGGGGGACGCAACTAATGAAAAACTGTTTTTT; CDR3: CASSYGGDATNEKLFF; V: TRBV6-6; D: .; size: .; J: TRBJ1-4
DNA: TGCAGTGCTAGTCTAGGGGGGCCCCTCCACTTT; CDR3: CSASLGGPLHF; V: TRBV20-1; D: .; size: .; J: TRBJ1-6
DNA: TGCAGCGTCCTGGGACAGCCTAATGAAAAACTGTTTTTT; CDR3: CSVLGQPNEKLFF; V: TRBV29-1; D: TRBD1; size: .; J: TRBJ1-4
DNA: TGCAGCGCCCACAGGACGGGTAAGGTCGACTATGGCTACACCTTC; CDR3: CSAHRTGKVDYGYTF; V: TRBV29-1; D: .; size: few; J: TRBJ1-2